This T cell receptor (beta chain) stems from a study of immune cell composition in non-small cell lung cancer. TCRdb's copy holds only in-frame clones and misses some; the assay was immunoSEQ multiplex PCR. The sample contains some 6,200 clones, 70% to 90% of which appear only once. V shed 4 bases and J 2 bases; nucleotides not matched to a gene: 4. This CDR3 contains 15 residues. The germline V gene has CDR1 SGHRS and CDR2 YFSETQ. Normal lung was sampled as far from the tumour as possible, at least 3 cm. The receptor was derived from a human donor with non-small cell lung cancer. The V call is TRBV5-1, the J call TRBJ2-2, with TRBD1 matching 8 bases. The material sequenced was non-adjacent lung tissue. DNA of the CDR3: TGCGCCAGCAGCCCGGGACAGGCCAACACCGGGGAGCTGTTTTTT. Protein sequence: CASSPGQANTGELFF.